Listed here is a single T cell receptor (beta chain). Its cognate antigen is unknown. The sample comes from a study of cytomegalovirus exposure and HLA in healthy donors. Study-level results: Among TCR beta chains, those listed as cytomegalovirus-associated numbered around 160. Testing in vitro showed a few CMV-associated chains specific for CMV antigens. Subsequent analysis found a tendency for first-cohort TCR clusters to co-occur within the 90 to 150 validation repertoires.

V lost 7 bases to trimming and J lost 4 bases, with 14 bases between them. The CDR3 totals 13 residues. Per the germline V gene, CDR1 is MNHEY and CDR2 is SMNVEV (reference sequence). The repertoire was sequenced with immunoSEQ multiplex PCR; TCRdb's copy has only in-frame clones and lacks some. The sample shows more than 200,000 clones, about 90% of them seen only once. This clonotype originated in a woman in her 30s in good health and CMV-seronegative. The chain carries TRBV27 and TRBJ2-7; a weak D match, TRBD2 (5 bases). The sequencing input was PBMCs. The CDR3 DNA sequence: TGTGCCAGCAAACCCGGGGAAGGGTACGAGCAGTACTTC. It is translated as CASKPGEGYEQYF.